The 22 T cell receptor beta chains given below trace back to one sample, sequenced in a study of T-cell memory formation after mild COVID-19 (dated by TCRdb to the early 2020s). The library was prepared using 5' RACE. TCRdb lists the instrument as Illumina NovaSeq 6000. Using fastp at Q25 and MiXCR, TCRdb reprocessed the public reads and kept productive beta chains. Identical CDR3 proteins give one entry, which carries the most common genes and DNA. This sample has 150,000 to 200,000 distinct CDR3 sequences in its table, and around 10% of those were observed once. In total, the top ten clones hold more than 3.5% of the sample. The sample taken for sequencing was PBMCs or a T cell subset sorted from them (not recorded which). The source of these receptors is a man aged 18-30 years who had mild COVID-19 (a few samples of this study predate the infection). The sample titles of this study are shuffled in the database, so cell type and time point are left out; the donor was told from shared clones.

This chain uses TRBV23-1 with TRBJ1-1; tentative D call: TRBD1 (5 bases). TRBV23-1 counts as an open reading frame of uncertain function. CDR3 length: 16 residues. V was clipped by 0 bases and J by 0 bases, with 11 bases between them. The CDR3 sequence is CASSQSRGRVNTEAFF. CDR3 sequence (DNA): TGCGCCAGCAGTCAATCTAGGGGTCGGGTGAACACTGAAGCTTTCTTT.

The table lists this clonotype with a few counts. V gene TRBV18 combines with J gene TRBJ1-2, with D hard to call. The ends were cut back, 4 bases at V and 4 bases at J, with 16 bases in the middle. Per the germline V gene, CDR1 is KGHSH and CDR2 is LQKENI. The CDR3 has 15 amino acids. The CDR3 bases are TGTGCCAGCTCACGGCCCTCGTTGAGGGCCTATGGCTACACCTTC. Residues: CASSRPSLRAYGYTF.

This clonotype has more than one count but fewer than ten. The chain combines TRBV11-2 with TRBJ1-1; 7 nucleotides align to TRBD1. V lost 5 bases, J lost 0 bases, and 6 bases stayed unmatched. The CDR3 length is 15 residues. CDR1 and CDR2 (germline): SGHAT, FQNNGV. CDR3 bases: TGTGCCAGCAGCCCGAGACAGGGTTTGAACACTGAAGCTTTCTTT. Its protein product is CASSPRQGLNTEAFF.

In this sample, this clonotype turned up a few times. The gene calls are TRBV6-2 or TRBV6-3 and TRBJ2-7, with TRBD1 matching 7 bases. Germline CDR1 is MNHEY and CDR2 is SVGEGT. The CDR3 length is 13 residues. V was pared by 6 bases and J by 3 bases, with 5 bases of the junction left unmatched. This CDR3 reads CASRHRQGYEQYV. CDR3 DNA sequence: TGTGCCAGCAGACACCGACAGGGCTACGAGCAGTACGTC.

This clonotype has just a few counts. This sequence joins TRBV7-8 and TRBJ1-6; D remains unclear. CDR1 SGHVS and CDR2 FQNEAQ come from the germline V gene. V was clipped by 2 bases and J by 14 bases, with 13 bases between them. This CDR3 region has 13 residues. The CDR3 spells CASSLNQPPTLHF. The CDR3 coding sequence is TGTGCCAGCAGCTTAAATCAGCCCCCTACCCTCCACTTT. Full variable domain (rest looked up from reference TRBV7-8 and TRBJ1-6): GAGVSQSPRYKVAKRGQDVALRCDPISGHVSLFWYQQALGQGPEFLTYFQNEAQLDKSGLPSDRFFAERPEGSVSTLKIQRTQQEDSAVYLCASSLNQPPTLHFGNGTRLTVT.

This clonotype showed up many times. The V gene is TRBV7-9, the J gene TRBJ2-1; D call uncertain. V lost 4 bases to trimming and J lost 7 bases, with 5 bases between them. Germline assignment: CDR1 SEHNR and CDR2 FQNEAQ (reference sequence). The CDR3 length is 11 residues. CDR3 sequence (DNA): TGTGCCAGCAGCTCCGGGAATGAGCAGTTCTTC. The encoded protein is CASSSGNEQFF.

A few counts support this clonotype. This chain links TRBV6-6 with TRBJ2-5; D is perhaps TRBD1 (5 bases). Trimming left V 7 bases short and J 1 base short, with 22 bases between. The germline V gene has CDR1 MNHNY and CDR2 SVGAGI (reference sequence). The CDR3 is made up of 17 amino acids. The CDR3 spells CASTPARAGLLQETQYF. The CDR3 DNA is TGTGCCAGCACCCCCGCCCGAGCAGGGTTACTCCAAGAGACCCAGTACTTC.

The V and J genes are TRBV7-9 and TRBJ2-1, with D perhaps assigned TRBD1 or TRBD2 (5 bases each). The germline V and J ends were trimmed by 5 bases and 0 bases, with 11 bases remaining between them. The germline CDR1 and CDR2 sequences are SEHNR and FQNEAQ (reference sequence). The CDR3 spans 15 residues. The CDR3 DNA reads TGTGCCAGCAGCGAGGGGTCGAGCTCCTACAATGAGCAGTTCTTC. Translation: CASSEGSSSYNEQFF. Full variable domain (outside the CDR3, taken from reference TRBV7-9 and TRBJ2-1): DTGVSQNPRHKITKRGQNVTFRCDPISEHNRLYWYRQTLGQGPEFLTYFQNEAQLEKSRLLSDRFSAERPKGSFSTLEIQRTEQGDSAMYLCASSEGSSSYNEQFFGPGTRLTVL.

The chain employs TRBV27 and TRBJ2-2; D not certain. V lost 2 bases and J lost 6, with 13 bases in between. Germline V gene sequence: CDR1 MNHEY, CDR2 SMNVEV (reference sequence). The CDR3 is 15 residues long. Here the CDR3 DNA reads TGTGCCAGCAGTTTAATGGCTATAAGACCCGGGGAGCTGTTTTTT. Protein product: CASSLMAIRPGELFF.

This chain uses TRBV10-2 with TRBJ1-1; D not certain. The ends were cut back, 1 base at V and 3 bases at J, with 0 bases in the middle. The V gene's germline CDR1 is WSHSY and CDR2 SAAADI. The CDR3 length is 11 residues. CDR3 region: CASSEYTEAFF. The CDR3 bases are TGCGCCAGCAGTGAGTACACTGAAGCTTTCTTT.

This clonotype has a count of ten or more. This sequence joins TRBV25-1 and TRBJ1-1; D might be TRBD1 (5 bases). Trimming took off 10 bases at V and 1 base at J, with 19 bases between the two ends. The CDR3 is 15 residues long. Germline CDR1 reads MGHDK; CDR2 reads SYGVNS. The CDR3 reads CATVPPGRANTEAFF. CDR3 bases: TGTGCCACCGTACCTCCGGGACGGGCGAACACTGAAGCTTTCTTT.

This clonotype was detected only a few times. This chain joins TRBV6-4 and TRBJ2-3; 11 bases match TRBD2. Germline-derived CDR1 and CDR2 are MRHNA and SNTAGT. CDR3 length equals 15 residues. V dropped 4 bases and J dropped 4; count of bases not matched to a gene: 4. For the CDR3, the DNA is TGTGCCAGCAGTGCGAATAGCGGGGGGGCAGATACGCAGTATTTT. Residues: CASSANSGGADTQYF.

This sequence joins TRBV12-3 or TRBV12-4 and TRBJ2-6; 7 nucleotides match TRBD1. V dropped 6 bases and J dropped 4; count of bases not matched to a gene: 3. The CDR3 is 14 residues long. CDR3 amino acids: CASSLRGGANVLTF. In DNA, the CDR3 is TGTGCCAGCAGCCTCAGGGGGGGGGCCAACGTCCTGACTTTC.

This clonotype was detected ten times or more. The chain links TRBV7-9 to TRBJ1-5, with D possibly matching TRBD1 (5 bases). Trimming left V 4 bases short and J 2 bases short, with 9 bases between. CDR1 and CDR2 (germline): SEHNR, FQNEAQ (reference sequence). This CDR3 has 14 residues. In DNA, the CDR3 is TGTGCCAGCAGCTCCGGGGCCCGCAATCAGCCCCAGCATTTT. The encoded protein is CASSSGARNQPQHF.

This clonotype came up many times. The J gene is TRBJ1-3, the V gene TRBV10-3; D unresolved. The V end was cut by 10 bases, the J end by 0 bases, with 16 bases between. Germline values: CDR1 ENHRY, CDR2 SYGVKD. The CDR3 runs to 15 residues. In DNA form, the CDR3 reads TGTGCCACCCGACAAGCAGAGAGCTCTGGAAACACCATATATTTT. Its translation: CATRQAESSGNTIYF.

V gene TRBV4-3 combines with J gene TRBJ1-2; no clear D. The CDR3 covers 14 residues. Germline CDR1 is LGHNA and CDR2 is YSLEER. The V end was cut by 4 bases, the J end by 7 bases, with 16 bases between. Here the CDR3 reads CASSRSSQLGGYTF. CDR3 bases: TGCGCCAGCAGCCGATCCTCGCAGCTGGGTGGCTACACCTTC.

The chain is built from TRBV18 and TRBJ2-7, with D possibly being TRBD2 (6 bases). Germline CDR1 and CDR2: KGHSH and LQKENI. The V and J ends lost 0 bases and 5 bases respectively, with 11 bases between them. The CDR3 runs 14 residues. The CDR3 loop is CASSPPGGRDEQYF. The CDR3 bases are TGTGCCAGCTCACCACCGGGGGGTCGAGACGAGCAGTACTTC.

This clonotype was counted only a few times. This chain links TRBV5-3 with TRBJ2-2, with 13 bases fitting TRBD2. TRBV5-3 has ORF status, its function being uncertain. The CDR3 length is 16 residues. After removal of 4 bases from V and 3 bases from J, the junction contained 3 bases not matched to a gene. Here the CDR3 reads CARSRTSGGYTGELFF. In nucleotides, the CDR3 is TGTGCCAGAAGCCGGACTAGCGGGGGCTACACCGGGGAGCTGTTTTTT.

The V gene is TRBV5-6, the J gene TRBJ2-1; 11 bases match TRBD2. The CDR3 has 18 amino acids. The J segment lost 6 bases and the V segment lost 4 bases, leaving 15 bases of the junction unmatched. CDR1 is SGHDT and CDR2 is YYEEEE in the germline V gene. The CDR3 sequence is CASSQSELAGVQFNEQFF. Here the CDR3 DNA reads TGTGCCAGCAGCCAAAGCGAACTAGCGGGGGTCCAATTCAATGAGCAGTTCTTC.

This clonotype was detected a few times. The chain combines TRBV4-3 with TRBJ2-3; no reliable D call. There are 18 residues in the CDR3. Germline assignment: CDR1 LGHNA and CDR2 YSLEER. Trimming stripped 0 bases from V and 0 bases from J, with 16 bases between. The chain's CDR3 is CASSQDPPTPGSTDTQYF. CDR3 coding DNA: TGCGCCAGCAGCCAAGATCCCCCGACCCCAGGTAGCACAGATACGCAGTATTTT.

This chain connects TRBV12-3 or TRBV12-4 to TRBJ1-4, with TRBD1 matching over 8 bases. Germline trimming cut 6 bases from V and 4 bases from J; bases unmatched to any gene: 7. The CDR3 has 15 residues. CDR3 sequence (DNA): TGTGCCAGCAGCAGGACAGGGCTGGATAATGAAAAACTGTTTTTT. Its translation is CASSRTGLDNEKLFF.

The chain recombines TRBV29-1 with TRBJ2-5, with D hard to call. V was cut by 6 bases and J by 5 bases, with 13 bases left in between. Germline V gene data show CDR1 as SQVTM and CDR2 as ANQGSEA. The CDR3 runs to 12 residues. The CDR3 is CSVATPWETQYF. CDR3 in DNA: TGCAGCGTGGCCACCCCCTGGGAGACCCAGTACTTC.